The present entry profiles one T cell receptor beta chain with its context. The sample belongs to a study of T cell changes during pregnancy in multiple sclerosis. Produced via immunoSEQ multiplex PCR; TCRdb's table is partial and in-frame only. This table holds tens of thousands of clones, 85% to 90% found once. The source was CD8+ T cells from peripheral blood mononuclear cells, collected before pregnancy. The receptor was isolated from a female donor with multiple sclerosis, enrolled in a pregnancy study.

As DNA, the CDR3 is TGTGCCAGCAGTGATTCTTGGACAGGGACCTACGAGCAGTACTTC. Translating gives CASSDSWTGTYEQYF. The V call is TRBV6-1, the J call TRBJ2-7, with 8 bases matching TRBD1. CDR1 MNHNS and CDR2 SASEGT come from the germline V gene. This CDR3 is built from 15 residues. Trimming removed 3 bases from V and 2 bases from J; junction bases left unmatched: 6.